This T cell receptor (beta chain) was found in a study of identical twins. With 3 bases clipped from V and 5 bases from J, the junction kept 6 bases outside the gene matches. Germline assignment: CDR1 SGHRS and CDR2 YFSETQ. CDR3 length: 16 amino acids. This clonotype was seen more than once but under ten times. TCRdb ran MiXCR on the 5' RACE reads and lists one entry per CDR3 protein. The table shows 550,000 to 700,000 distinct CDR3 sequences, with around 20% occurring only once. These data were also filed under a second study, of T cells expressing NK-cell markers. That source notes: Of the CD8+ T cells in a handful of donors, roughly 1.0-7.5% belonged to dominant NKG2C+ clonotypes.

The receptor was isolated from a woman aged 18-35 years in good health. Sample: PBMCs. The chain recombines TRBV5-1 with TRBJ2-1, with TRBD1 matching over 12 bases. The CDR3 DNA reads TGCGCCAGCAGCTATTCGGGACAGGGGGCTCACAATGAGCAGTTCTTC. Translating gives CASSYSGQGAHNEQFF.